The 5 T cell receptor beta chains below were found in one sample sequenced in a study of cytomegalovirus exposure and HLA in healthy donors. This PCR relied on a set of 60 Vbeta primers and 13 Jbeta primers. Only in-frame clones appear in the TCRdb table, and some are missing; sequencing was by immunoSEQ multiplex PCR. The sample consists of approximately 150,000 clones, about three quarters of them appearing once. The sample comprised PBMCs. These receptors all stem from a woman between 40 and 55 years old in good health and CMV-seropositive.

CDR3 bases: TGCAGCGTTGAACCCGGGGATACGCAGTATTTT. Its translation: CSVEPGDTQYF. The V and J genes are TRBV29-1 and TRBJ2-3; no clear D. This CDR3 is 11 amino acids long. Trimming removed 2 bases at V and 6 bases at J, with 6 bases between. Germline-derived CDR1 and CDR2 are SQVTM and ANQGSEA.

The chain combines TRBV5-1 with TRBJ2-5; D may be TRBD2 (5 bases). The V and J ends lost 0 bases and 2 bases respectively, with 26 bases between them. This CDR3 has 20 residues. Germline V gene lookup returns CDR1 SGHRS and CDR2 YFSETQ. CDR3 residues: CASSLDTPRGGPREQETQYF. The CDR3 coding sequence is TGCGCCAGCAGCTTGGACACACCCAGAGGCGGGCCCCGCGAACAAGAGACCCAGTACTTC.

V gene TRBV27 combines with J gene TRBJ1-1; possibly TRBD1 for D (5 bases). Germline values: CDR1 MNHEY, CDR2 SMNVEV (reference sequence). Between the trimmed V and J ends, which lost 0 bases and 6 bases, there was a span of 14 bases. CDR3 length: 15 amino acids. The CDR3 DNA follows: TGTGCCAGCAGTTTATCGCCGGGGGGTAACCCTGAAGCTTTCTTT. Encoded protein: CASSLSPGGNPEAFF.

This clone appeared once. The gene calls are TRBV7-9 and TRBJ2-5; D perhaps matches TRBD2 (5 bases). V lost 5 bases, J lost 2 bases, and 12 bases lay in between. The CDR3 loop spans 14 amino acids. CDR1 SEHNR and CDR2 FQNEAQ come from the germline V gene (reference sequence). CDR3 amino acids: CASSLGSVQETQYF. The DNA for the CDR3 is TGTGCCAGCAGCCTAGGGAGCGTACAAGAGACCCAGTACTTC.

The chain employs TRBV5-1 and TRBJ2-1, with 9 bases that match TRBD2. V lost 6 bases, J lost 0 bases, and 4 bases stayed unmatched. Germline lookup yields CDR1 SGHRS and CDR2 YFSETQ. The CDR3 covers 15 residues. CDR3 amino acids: CASTNSGGSYNEQFF. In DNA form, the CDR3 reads TGCGCCAGCACTAATAGCGGGGGCTCCTACAATGAGCAGTTCTTC.